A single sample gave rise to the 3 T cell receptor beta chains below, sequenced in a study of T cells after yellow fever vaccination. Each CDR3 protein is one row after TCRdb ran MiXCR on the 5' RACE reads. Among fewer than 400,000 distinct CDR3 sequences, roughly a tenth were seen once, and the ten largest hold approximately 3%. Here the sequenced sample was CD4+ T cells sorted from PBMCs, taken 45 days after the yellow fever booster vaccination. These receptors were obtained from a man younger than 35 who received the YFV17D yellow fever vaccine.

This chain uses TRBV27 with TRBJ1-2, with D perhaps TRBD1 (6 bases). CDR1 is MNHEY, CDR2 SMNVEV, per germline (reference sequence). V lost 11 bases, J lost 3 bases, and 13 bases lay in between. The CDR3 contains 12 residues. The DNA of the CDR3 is TGTGCCGCAGGGGCACGAGACTATGGCTACACCTTC. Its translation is CAAGARDYGYTF.

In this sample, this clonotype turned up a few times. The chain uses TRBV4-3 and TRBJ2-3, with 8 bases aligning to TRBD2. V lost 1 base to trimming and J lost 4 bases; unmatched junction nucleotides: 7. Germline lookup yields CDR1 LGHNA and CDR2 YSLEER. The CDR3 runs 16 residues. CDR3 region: CASSQVTGGGPDTQYF. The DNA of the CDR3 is TGCGCCAGCAGCCAAGTTACGGGCGGGGGGCCAGATACGCAGTATTTT.

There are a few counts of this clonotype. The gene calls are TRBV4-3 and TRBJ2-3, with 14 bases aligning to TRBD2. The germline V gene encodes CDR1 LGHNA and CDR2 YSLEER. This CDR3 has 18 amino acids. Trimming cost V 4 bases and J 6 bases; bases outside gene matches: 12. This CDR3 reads CASSPEAGLAGVGDTQYF. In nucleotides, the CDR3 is TGCGCCAGCAGCCCTGAAGCGGGACTAGCGGGGGTAGGGGATACGCAGTATTTT.